This T cell receptor beta chain was recorded in a study of graft-versus-host responses after intestinal transplantation. For the study at large: Transplantation in recipients was multivisceral, liver-intestinal, or isolated intestinal. Notes on the study in general: Recipient bone marrow held GvH clones, some seen earlier in ileum or blood. Some patients had graft-donor T cell macrochimerism, and their allografts showed high graft-versus-host to host-versus-graft clonal ratios.

TCRdb's copy holds only in-frame clones and misses some; the assay was immunoSEQ multiplex PCR. Of about 40,000 clones listed, about 90% are singletons. Germline V gives CDR1 MGHRA, CDR2 YSYEKL. The CDR3 extends over 14 amino acids. V was shortened by 1 base and J by 4 bases, with 11 bases between the two germline ends. Of note for this clone: Antigen: not known.

Specimen: PBMCs, collected almost 320 days after intestinal transplant. This clonotype was sampled from a human patient who received an intestinal transplant, so some T cells may come from the graft donor. The V and J genes are TRBV4-1 and TRBJ2-7, with D perhaps TRBD2 (6 bases). The CDR3 sequence: CASSQAGVGYEQYF. DNA of the CDR3: TGCGCCAGCAGCCAAGCGGGGGTCGGGTACGAGCAGTACTTC.